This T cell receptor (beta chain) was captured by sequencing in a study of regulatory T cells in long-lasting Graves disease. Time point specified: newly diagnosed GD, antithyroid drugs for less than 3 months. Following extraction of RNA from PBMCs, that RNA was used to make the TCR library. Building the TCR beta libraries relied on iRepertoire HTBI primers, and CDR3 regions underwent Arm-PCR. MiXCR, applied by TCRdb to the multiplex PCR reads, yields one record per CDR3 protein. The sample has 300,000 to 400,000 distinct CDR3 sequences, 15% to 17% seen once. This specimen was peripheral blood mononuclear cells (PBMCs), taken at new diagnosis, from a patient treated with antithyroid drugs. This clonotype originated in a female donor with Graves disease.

DNA for the CDR3: TGTGCCAGCAGCAACCGGGACCTCCTTCTATGGGAGCTGTTTTTT. Its protein product is CASSNRDLLLWELFF. The chain carries TRBV5-6 and TRBJ2-2, with D possibly called TRBD1 or TRBD2 (5 bases each). V dropped 4 bases and J dropped 9 bases, with 19 bases sitting between them. Germline V gene sequence: CDR1 SGHDT, CDR2 YYEEEE. This CDR3 comprises 15 residues. Variable domain in full (rest from reference TRBV5-6 and TRBJ2-2): DAGVTQSPTHLIKTRGQQVTLRCSPKSGHDTVSWYQQALGQGPQFIFQYYEEEERQRGNFPDRFSGHQFPNYSSELNVNALLLGDSALYLCASSNRDLLLWELFFGEGSRLTVL.